Included here is one T cell receptor beta chain sequence, with context. This clonotype counts as medium-sized (0.01 to 0.1%). No antigen is known for it. Base-call qualities are not available, and no considerably larger clone is one nucleotide away. cDNA was synthesized by template-switch 5'RACE using a primer carrying a 10-nucleotide random unique molecular identifier by which each TCR transcript was tagged. Over 200 million TCR-beta sequences, covering 15-18 subjects, were produced in each sequencing run. The RNeasy kit was used to extract total RNA. The KAPA Real-time Library Amplification kit was used to amplify TCR-beta VDJ regions with primers targeting the TCR constant region and the 5'RACE anchor. A first PCR added sample indexes and Illumina adaptors, after which a second PCR increased the library yield. After purification with Ampure beads, the TCR product of roughly 650 bp was size-selected on a 2% E-gel SizeSelection system. Before pooling, libraries had their quality checked on a Bioanalyzer, their concentration measured with Qubit, and their quantity determined with the Kapa Library Quantification kit. Paired-end 2 x 150 bp sequencing of the libraries was performed on an Illumina HiSeq 2500. To increase sequence diversity, 25-30% phiX was spiked into each library pool. The original methods were these. Quality-filtered reads were processed with the UMI-based MiGEC pipeline, which removed over 85% of raw TCR sequences during error correction. VDJ genes were aligned to IMGT germline references, and clonotypes were defined by unique CDR3 amino acid sequence plus V-J genes. Clonal expansion, Shannon diversity and CDR3 relatedness (CalcPairwiseDistances, ClusterSamples) were evaluated with VDJtools, and phylogenetic trees were built with CLCbio workbench. Using coefficient-of-variation modelling across technical triplicates, the study counted a clone as expanded if it had at least 8 unique UMIs. TCRdb reran the public reads through fastp at Q25 and MiXCR, keeping productive beta chains. CDR3 protein duplicates are merged, each entry listing the most common genes and DNA. The V and J calls, along with clone size, are taken from TCRdb and not from the paper's own processing. This sample gives some 50,000 distinct CDR3 sequences in total; about 23% of them show up just once. The ten largest clones add up to around a quarter of the sample.

The CDR3 runs 15 residues from the cysteine to the phenylalanine. Just the 45-base CDR3 DNA is kept, in frame starting at base 1. The CDR1 and CDR2 encoded by the germline V gene (reference sequence) are LGHDT and YNNKEL. Trimming leaves V shorter by 1 base and J shorter by 7 bases, with the junction holding 7 bases beyond the gene matches. Healthy controls were blood bank volunteers in Maryland, USA. For unsorted PBMC libraries, 2 million PBMCs were used after storage in RNAlater at -80 degrees C until RNA extraction. Peripheral blood underwent Ficoll-Hypaque density gradient centrifugation to isolate PBMCs, which were then cryopreserved in liquid nitrogen. The sample comes from a study of neurological immune-mediated disorders (dated by TCRdb to the late 2010s). Concerning the study at large: Using UMI-based sequencing, the study compared peripheral blood TCR-beta repertoires from patients with HTLV-I-associated myelopathy (HAM/TSP), patients with multiple sclerosis, and healthy controls. Alongside PBMC samples, the set of 106 TCR-beta libraries contained longitudinal samples, technical triplicates, and paired CD4+ and CD8+ T-cell subsets that had been sorted. The cohort included roughly 71 subjects: around 15 with HAM/TSP, about 34 with multiple sclerosis, and roughly 20 healthy controls.

Overall study outcomes, separate from this receptor: Across subjects, expanded clones never shared an identical CDR3 amino acid sequence, which suggests that the TCR-beta repertoires in every group were private. TCR clonal expansion was highest in HAM/TSP patients and lowest in MS patients, with MS patients falling below even healthy controls.

The V and J genes are TRBV3-1 and TRBJ2-1, and 7 junctional nucleotides match TRBD2. This TCR derives from a woman in her 70s in good health. Sequenced material: PBMCs. In nucleotide form, the sequence is TGTGCCAGCAGCCAAGGAAGCGGGGCGGGGAATGAGCAGTTCTTC. Its amino acids are CASSQGSGAGNEQFF.